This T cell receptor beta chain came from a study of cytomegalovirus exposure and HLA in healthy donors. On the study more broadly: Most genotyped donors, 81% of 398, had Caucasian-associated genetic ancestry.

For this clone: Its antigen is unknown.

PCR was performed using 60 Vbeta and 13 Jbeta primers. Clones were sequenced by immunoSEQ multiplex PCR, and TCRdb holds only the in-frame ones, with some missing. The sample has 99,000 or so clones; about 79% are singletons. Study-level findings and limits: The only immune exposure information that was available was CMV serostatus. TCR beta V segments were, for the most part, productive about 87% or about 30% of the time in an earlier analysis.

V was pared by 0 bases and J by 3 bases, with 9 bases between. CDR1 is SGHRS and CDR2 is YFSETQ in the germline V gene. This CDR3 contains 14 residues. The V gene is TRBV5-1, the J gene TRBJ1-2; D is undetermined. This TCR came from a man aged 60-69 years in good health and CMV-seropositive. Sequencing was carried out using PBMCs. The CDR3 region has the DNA TGCGCCAGCAGCTTGGTAGTGGAGGACTATGGCTACACCTTC. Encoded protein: CASSLVVEDYGYTF.